The sample holds many counts of the clone carrying this TCR beta chain. This CDR3 comprises 15 residues. V gave up 2 bases and J gave up 6 bases; unmatched junction bases: 7. Germline V CDR1 and CDR2: MDHEN, SYDVKM. These data belong to a study of T-cell reconstitution after alpha-beta-depleted transplantation in children. Construction of the TCRbeta library involved unique molecular identifiers. TCRdb used MiXCR to reprocess the PCR reads, holding one entry per CDR3 protein. The sample yields 200,000 to 300,000 distinct CDR3 sequences, roughly 8.2% seen once. Sequencing used PBMCs, mostly from graft donor cells, obtained 180 days after TCRalphabeta/CD19-depleted stem cell transplant. The TCR comes from a male patient younger than 18 who had a stem cell transplant for acute lymphoblastic leukemia, so the T cells may come from the graft donor. The chain recombines TRBV28 with TRBJ2-3; 8 bases agree with TRBD2. The CDR3 coding sequence is TGTGCCAGCAGTTTAGTGGCGGGAGGAAGGGATACGCAGTATTTT. Its protein product is CASSLVAGGRDTQYF.